Below are 16 T cell receptor beta chains sequenced from a single sample in a study of blood T cell repertoires in COVID-19. Profiled with immunoSEQ multiplex PCR; TCRdb holds only in-frame clones, not every one. The table has 150,000 to 200,000 clones, around 74% seen once. Sequenced: peripheral blood. All receptors derive from an elderly woman with acute or convalescent COVID-19.

This clone was recorded once. The rearrangement links TRBV2 to TRBJ1-5; TRBD1 agrees at 7 bases. The CDR3 sequence is 14 residues long. V dropped 2 bases and J dropped 6; count of bases not matched to a gene: 4. Germline CDR1 SNHLY, CDR2 FYNNEI. The CDR3 is CASSERRQGQPQHF. In nucleotides, the CDR3 is TGTGCCAGCAGTGAACGGAGACAGGGTCAGCCCCAGCATTTT.

The chain recombines TRBV4-2 with TRBJ2-5, with 12 bases identical to TRBD2. In germline, CDR1 is LGHNA, CDR2 YNFKEQ. The CDR3 runs to 18 residues. Germline trimming cut 4 bases from V and 5 bases from J; bases unmatched to any gene: 14. Written as DNA, the CDR3 is TGTGCCAGCAGCCTAAAACTAGCGGGAGGCACCTTGGGTGAGACCCAGTACTTC. It encodes CASSLKLAGGTLGETQYF.

This sequence joins TRBV7-9 and TRBJ1-1; D is ambiguous. Germline CDR1 and CDR2: SEHNR and FQNEAQ (reference sequence). The CDR3 is made up of 12 amino acids. The V gene lost 3 bases and the J gene lost 3 bases, with 5 bases spanning the gap. The CDR3 region is CASSFEDTEAFF. CDR3 bases: TGTGCCAGCAGCTTTGAGGACACTGAAGCTTTCTTT.

The chain links TRBV5-6 to TRBJ1-4; D is perhaps TRBD1 (5 bases). Trimming shortened V by 4 bases and J by 0 bases, and 16 bases separated the two germline ends. In germline, CDR1 is SGHDT, CDR2 YYEEEE. The CDR3 extends over 17 amino acids. CDR3 coding DNA: TGTGCCAGCAGCCGGGGCCCCGGACTAGCAACTAATGAAAAACTGTTTTTT. Encoded protein: CASSRGPGLATNEKLFF. Full variable domain (missing parts from reference TRBV5-6 and TRBJ1-4): DAGVTQSPTHLIKTRGQQVTLRCSPKSGHDTVSWYQQALGQGPQFIFQYYEEEERQRGNFPDRFSGHQFPNYSSELNVNALLLGDSALYLCASSRGPGLATNEKLFFGSGTQLSVL.

This clone has a handful of counts. This sequence joins TRBV3-1 (or the pseudogene TRBV3-2) and TRBJ1-2; possible D gene TRBD1, 5 bases. Germline CDR1 reads LGHDT; CDR2 reads YNNKEL (reference sequence). V was trimmed by 0 bases and J by 8 bases, leaving 13 bases between them. This CDR3 contains 14 residues. The chain's CDR3 is CASSQEGPGRGYTF. CDR3 sequence (DNA): TGTGCCAGCAGCCAAGAGGGCCCAGGGCGAGGCTACACCTTC.

The rearrangement uses TRBV5-6 and TRBJ1-2; D gene uncertain. Germline V CDR1 and CDR2: SGHDT, YYEEEE. Trimming stripped 0 bases from V and 3 bases from J, with 12 bases between. This CDR3 is 15 amino acids long. CDR3 bases: TGTGCCAGCAGCTTGGTATGGGTTCAGGACTATGGCTACACCTTC. It yields the protein CASSLVWVQDYGYTF.

The V and J genes are TRBV28 and TRBJ1-5; 8 bases align to TRBD1. Trimming took 3 bases from V and 8 from J; bases not matched to a gene: 9. Per germline, CDR1 MDHEN and CDR2 SYDVKM. CDR3 length: 15 amino acids. The DNA for the CDR3 is TGTGCCAGCAGTTTCCCCAGGGGGCTGGGTGAGCCCCAGCATTTT. It specifies CASSFPRGLGEPQHF.

The genes are TRBV19 and TRBJ2-6, with 7 bases fitting TRBD2. The CDR3 extends over 19 amino acids. Germline V CDR1 and CDR2: LNHDA, SQIVND (reference sequence). V lost 3 bases to trimming and J lost 2 bases; unmatched junction nucleotides: 13. The chain's CDR3 is CASSMIGGTTITGANVLTF. In DNA, the CDR3 is TGTGCCAGTAGTATGATCGGGGGGACCACTATTACTGGGGCCAACGTCCTGACTTTC. Complete variable domain (other parts from reference TRBV19 and TRBJ2-6): DGGITQSPKYLFRKEGQNVTLSCEQNLNHDAMYWYRQDPGQGLRLIYYSQIVNDFQKGDIAEGYSVSREKKESFPLTVTSAQKNPTAFYLCASSMIGGTTITGANVLTFGAGSRLTVL.

This clone was detected a few times. The same CDR3 also results from other DNA sequences found in this sample. The chain uses TRBV7-2 and TRBJ1-1; weak D call: TRBD1 (5 bases). The length of the CDR3 is 13 residues. Trimming removed 1 base from V and 3 bases from J, with 6 bases in between. Germline V gene lookup returns CDR1 SGHTA and CDR2 FQGNSA. CDR3 coding DNA: TGTGCCAGCAGCTTAGGGGGGGACACTGAAGCTTTCTTT. Translated, it gives CASSLGGDTEAFF.

The chain recombines TRBV2 with TRBJ1-3; D not certain. Germline V gives CDR1 SNHLY, CDR2 FYNNEI. The CDR3 is 16 amino acids. Trimming removed 3 bases from V and 0 bases from J, with 12 bases in between. The CDR3 region is CASSDGGRGSGNTIYF. DNA for the CDR3: TGTGCCAGCAGTGATGGAGGCCGGGGCTCTGGAAACACCATATATTTT.

This chain links TRBV11-2 with TRBJ2-4, with D unresolved. V gave up 3 bases and J gave up 3 bases, with 9 bases separating them. CDR3 length: 14 residues. Germline V gene lookup returns CDR1 SGHAT and CDR2 FQNNGV. In nucleotides, the CDR3 is TGTGCCAGCAGCTTTCTAAGCGACAAAAACATTCAGTACTTC. Translation gives CASSFLSDKNIQYF.

Here the CDR3 DNA reads TGTGCCAGCAGCCCATTCATAGCGGGAGGGCCTGGTGGCATTCAGTACTTC. This codes for CASSPFIAGGPGGIQYF. The chain carries TRBV7-8 and TRBJ2-4, with 11 nucleotides matching TRBD2. CDR1 and CDR2 from the germline V gene are SGHVS and FQNEAQ. This CDR3 spans 17 amino acids. V gave up 5 bases and J gave up 9 bases; unmatched junction bases: 15.

The chain is built from TRBV19 and TRBJ1-2; D might be TRBD1 (6 bases). Germline CDR1 LNHDA, CDR2 SQIVND (reference sequence). V lost 1 base, J lost 4 bases, and 7 bases lay in between. The CDR3 totals 13 residues. The CDR3 nucleotides are TGTGCCAGTAGTATAGCAGGGGCCTATGGCTACACCTTC. Translating it yields CASSIAGAYGYTF.

This clone has only a few counts. The rearrangement joins TRBV5-4 to TRBJ1-1; 7 bases align to TRBD1. Trimming cost V 1 base and J 5 bases; bases outside gene matches: 5. The CDR3 length is 14 residues. Germline CDR1 reads SGHNT; CDR2 reads YYREEE (reference sequence). The CDR3 DNA reads TGTGCCAGCAGCTTGCAGGGGGTAGGGACTGAAGCTTTCTTT. Its translation: CASSLQGVGTEAFF. The full variable domain, its missing parts supplied by reference TRBV5-4 and TRBJ1-1, is ETGVTQSPTHLIKTRGQQVTLRCSSQSGHNTVSWYQQALGQGPQFIFQYYREEENGRGNFPPRFSGLQFPNYSSELNVNALELDDSALYLCASSLQGVGTEAFFGQGTRLTVV.

This clone was observed a single time. J is TRBJ2-2 and V is TRBV5-1; 8 nucleotides line up with TRBD1. V was clipped by 4 bases and J by 6 bases; unmatched bases: 8. Per germline, CDR1 SGHRS and CDR2 YFSETQ. The length of the CDR3 is 15 residues. This CDR3 is CASSPDRVDAGELFF. The CDR3 DNA sequence: TGCGCCAGCAGCCCGGACAGGGTGGACGCCGGGGAGCTGTTTTTT. The full variable domain, with the rest looked up from reference TRBV5-1 and TRBJ2-2, is KAGVTQTPRYLIKTRGQQVTLSCSPISGHRSVSWYQQTPGQGLQFLFEYFSETQRNKGNFPGRFSGRQFSNSRSEMNVSTLELGDSALYLCASSPDRVDAGELFFGEGSRLTVL.

The chain employs TRBV9 and TRBJ2-1; D uncertain. Germline CDR1 is SGDLS and CDR2 is YYNGEE. CDR3 size: 15 residues. With 0 bases removed from V and 1 base from J, the gap between germline ends came to 8 bases. The CDR3 DNA reads TGTGCCAGCAGCGTAGGTACCGGTTCCTACAATGAGCAGTTCTTC. This translates into CASSVGTGSYNEQFF.